This T cell receptor beta chain was profiled in a study of CD8 T cells in ankylosing spondylitis. Overall study findings and caveats: In ankylosing spondylitis blood, a motif of seven to nine highly homologous TCR beta variants appeared characteristic. Reports of some motif variants in reactive arthritis synovial fluid and blood predate this one. In ankylosing spondylitis patients, matched synovial fluid reportedly showed significant enrichment of disease-linked clones.

Ten or more counts support this clonotype. Its antigen is still unknown. Construction of TCR beta libraries was performed using quantitative 5'-RACE with molecular barcodes. MiXCR, applied by TCRdb to the 5' RACE reads, yields one record per CDR3 protein. The sample has roughly 230,000 distinct CDR3 sequences; roughly 8.2% are singletons. Germline V gives CDR1 SGDLS, CDR2 YYNGEE. The V and J ends lost 0 bases and 5 bases respectively, with 11 bases between them. There are 14 residues in the CDR3. The chain recombines TRBV9 with TRBJ1-1; perhaps TRBD1 as D (6 bases). Sequencing input: blood, either unsorted or a sorted T cell fraction (not recorded which). This TCR was sampled from a female donor with ankylosing spondylitis or in good health (not recorded which). CDR3 amino acids: CASSVVGGGTEAFF. CDR3 nucleotide sequence: TGTGCCAGCAGCGTAGTGGGAGGGGGGACTGAAGCTTTCTTT. Full variable domain (remainder filled in from reference TRBV9 and TRBJ1-1): DSGVTQTPKHLITATGQRVTLRCSPRSGDLSVYWYQQSLDQGLQFLIQYYNGEERAKGNILERFSAQQFPDLHSELNLSSLELGDSALYFCASSVVGGGTEAFFGQGTRLTVV.